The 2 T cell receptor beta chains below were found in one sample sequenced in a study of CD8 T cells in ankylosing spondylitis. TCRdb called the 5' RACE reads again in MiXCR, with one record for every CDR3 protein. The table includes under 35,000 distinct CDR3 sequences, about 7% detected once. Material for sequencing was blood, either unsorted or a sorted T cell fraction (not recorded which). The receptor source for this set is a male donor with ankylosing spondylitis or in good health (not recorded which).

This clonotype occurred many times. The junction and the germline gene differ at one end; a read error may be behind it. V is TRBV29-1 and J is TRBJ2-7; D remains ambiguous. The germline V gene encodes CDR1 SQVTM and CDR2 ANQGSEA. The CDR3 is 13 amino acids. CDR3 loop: CSARTSGSYGQYF. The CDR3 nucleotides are TGCAGCGCCCGGACGTCTGGCTCCTACGGGCAGTACTTC.

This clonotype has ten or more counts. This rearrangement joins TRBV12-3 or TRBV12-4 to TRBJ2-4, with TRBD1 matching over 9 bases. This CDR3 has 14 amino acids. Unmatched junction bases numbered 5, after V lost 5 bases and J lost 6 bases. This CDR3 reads CASSLPTGGNIQYF. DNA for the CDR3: TGTGCCAGCAGTCTCCCGACAGGGGGAAACATTCAGTACTTC.